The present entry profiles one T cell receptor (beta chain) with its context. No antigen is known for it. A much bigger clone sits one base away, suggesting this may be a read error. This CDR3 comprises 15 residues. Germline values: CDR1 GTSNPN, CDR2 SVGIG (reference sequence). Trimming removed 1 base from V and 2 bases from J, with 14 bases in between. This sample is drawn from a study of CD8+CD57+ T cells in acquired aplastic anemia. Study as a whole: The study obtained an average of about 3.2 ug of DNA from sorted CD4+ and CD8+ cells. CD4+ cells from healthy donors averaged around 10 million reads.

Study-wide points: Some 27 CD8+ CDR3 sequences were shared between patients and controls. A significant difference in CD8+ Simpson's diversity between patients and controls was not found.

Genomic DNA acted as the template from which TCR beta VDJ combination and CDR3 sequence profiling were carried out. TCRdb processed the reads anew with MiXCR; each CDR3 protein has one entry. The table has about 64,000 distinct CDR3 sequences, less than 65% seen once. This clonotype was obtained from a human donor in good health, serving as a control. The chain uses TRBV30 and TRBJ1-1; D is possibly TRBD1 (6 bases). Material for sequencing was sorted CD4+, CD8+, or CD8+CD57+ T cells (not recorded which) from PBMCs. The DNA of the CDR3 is TGTGCCTGGAGTGGCCGGGGGGGCGATAACACTGAAGCTTTCTTT. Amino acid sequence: CAWSGRGGDNTEAFF.